These 27 T cell receptor beta chains share one sample of origin, sequenced in a study of T-cell memory formation after mild COVID-19 (TCRdb year 2021). The protocol used for the library was 5' RACE. The sequencer listed for this sample is Illumina NovaSeq 6000. The public reads were reprocessed in TCRdb via fastp at Q25 and MiXCR, keeping in-frame beta chains. Identical CDR3 protein sequences are pooled into one entry, listed with their most common genes and DNA. A total of approximately 150,000 distinct CDR3 sequences appear in this sample, around 21% of them only once. Around 2.4% of the sample rests with the top ten. Specimen: PBMCs or a T cell subset sorted from them (not recorded which). The receptors here all came from an adult woman who had mild COVID-19 (a few samples of this study predate the infection). The sample titles of this study are shuffled in the database, so cell type and time point are left out; the donor was told from shared clones.

J is TRBJ2-2 and V is TRBV6-5, with 9 nucleotides matching TRBD2. The length of the CDR3 is 16 residues. Germline CDR1 reads MNHEY; CDR2 reads SVGAGI. Germline trimming cut 5 bases from V and 4 bases from J; bases unmatched to any gene: 8. The CDR3 DNA is TGTGCCAGCAGTCGCGGACTAGCGAGAATCACCGGGGAGCTGTTTTTT. The encoded protein is CASSRGLARITGELFF.

This clonotype was observed a few times. The rearrangement links TRBV15 to TRBJ2-1, with unresolved D. CDR1 LNHNV and CDR2 YYDKDF come from the germline V gene (reference sequence). The length of the CDR3 is 12 residues. Between the trimmed V and J ends, which lost 1 base and 7 bases, there was a span of 5 bases. The CDR3 sequence: CATSRVGNEQFF. The CDR3 nucleotides read TGTGCCACCAGCAGAGTGGGAAATGAGCAGTTCTTC. The full variable domain, completed using reference TRBV15 and TRBJ2-1, is DAMVIQNPRYQVTQFGKPVTLSCSQTLNHNVMYWYQQKSSQAPKLLFHYYDKDFNNEADTPDNFQSRRPNTSFCFLDIRSPGLGDTAMYLCATSRVGNEQFFGPGTRLTVL.

The CDR3 DNA reads as TGCGCCAGCAGCTTTACCGGGCCCGGAAACACCATATATTTT. Protein product: CASSFTGPGNTIYF. V gene TRBV5-1 combines with J gene TRBJ1-3, with D unresolved. V was pared by 2 bases and J by 4 bases, with 10 bases between. This CDR3 spans 14 amino acids. From germline, CDR1 is SGHRS and CDR2 YFSETQ.

This clonotype was detected a few times. The genes are TRBV5-1 and TRBJ2-7; 7 bases are shared with TRBD2. Germline assignment: CDR1 SGHRS and CDR2 YFSETQ. The junction had 6 bases not matched to a gene; V was cut back by 0 bases and J by 6 bases. This CDR3 has 14 residues. This chain's CDR3 is CASSLERLASEQYF. The DNA of the CDR3 is TGCGCCAGCAGCTTGGAGAGACTAGCAAGCGAGCAGTACTTC.

The V and J genes are TRBV30 and TRBJ1-2; no definite D call. The V and J ends lost 0 bases and 8 bases respectively, with 10 bases between them. The germline V gene has CDR1 GTSNPN and CDR2 SVGIG (reference sequence). This CDR3 has 12 amino acids. The CDR3 sequence: CAWSVRGMGYTF. As DNA, the CDR3 is TGTGCCTGGAGTGTACGTGGCATGGGCTACACCTTC.

This rearrangement joins TRBV12-3 or TRBV12-4 to TRBJ1-5; D may be TRBD1 (5 bases). The CDR3 length is 14 residues. Trimming pared 3 bases from V and 4 bases from J, leaving 10 bases between. The CDR3 coding sequence is TGTGCCAGCAGTTTCTCGCGGGGGAATCAGCCCCAGCATTTT. Translating it yields CASSFSRGNQPQHF.

The chain employs TRBV10-3 and TRBJ2-3; 10 bases align to TRBD2. After removal of 6 bases from V and 4 bases from J, the junction contained 4 bases not matched to a gene. CDR3 size: 14 residues. Germline values: CDR1 ENHRY, CDR2 SYGVKD. The CDR3 sequence: CAISLAGDADTQYF. The CDR3 DNA reads TGTGCCATCAGCCTAGCGGGAGACGCAGATACGCAGTATTTT.

This clonotype has more than one count but fewer than ten. The chain carries TRBV24-1 and TRBJ2-1, with D possibly TRBD2 on 6 matching bases. V lost 4 bases, J lost 2 bases, and 17 bases lay in between. The CDR3 extends over 17 amino acids. The germline CDR1 and CDR2 sequences are KGHDR and SFDVKD. CDR3 nucleotide sequence: TGTGCCACCAGTGACTCCAGGACTACCCGACCCTACAATGAGCAGTTCTTC. Translating it yields CATSDSRTTRPYNEQFF.

The rearrangement joins TRBV12-3 or TRBV12-4 to TRBJ2-3; D gene unclear. Trimming cost V 6 bases and J 1 base, with 11 bases left between them. The CDR3 is 14 amino acids. The CDR3: CASSPLLRTDTQYF. The CDR3, as DNA: TGTGCCAGCAGCCCACTTCTTCGCACAGATACGCAGTATTTT.

This clonotype was counted a few times. This chain uses TRBV24-1 with TRBJ2-3; D ambiguous. The ends were cut back, 3 bases at V and 3 bases at J, with 9 bases in the middle. Germline V gene sequence: CDR1 KGHDR, CDR2 SFDVKD. The CDR3 runs 14 residues. The CDR3 coding sequence is TGTGCCACCAGTGATCCCCGGCAGACAGATACGCAGTATTTT. Translation: CATSDPRQTDTQYF.

This clonotype has a handful of counts. This chain joins TRBV5-1 and TRBJ2-3; D remains unclear. There are 13 residues in the CDR3. The V end lost 0 bases, the J end lost 2 bases, and 4 bases lay between the germline ends. CDR1 is SGHRS, CDR2 YFSETQ, per germline. CDR3 bases: TGCGCCAGCAGCTTGGTGGTCACAGATACGCAGTATTTT. As protein: CASSLVVTDTQYF. Based on the CDR3 plus reference TRBV5-1 and TRBJ2-3, the full variable domain is KAGVTQTPRYLIKTRGQQVTLSCSPISGHRSVSWYQQTPGQGLQFLFEYFSETQRNKGNFPGRFSGRQFSNSRSEMNVSTLELGDSALYLCASSLVVTDTQYFGPGTRLTVL.

This clonotype has ten or more counts. This chain links TRBV3-1 with TRBJ2-7; D is perhaps TRBD2 (6 bases). The V end lost 2 bases, the J end lost 5 bases, and 16 bases lay between the germline ends. Germline V lookup: CDR1 LGHDT, CDR2 YNNKEL (reference sequence). The CDR3 loop spans 15 amino acids. CDR3: CASSQIRGTAHEQYF. CDR3 bases: TGTGCCAGCAGCCAAATTCGGGGGACCGCACACGAGCAGTACTTC.

J is TRBJ1-5 and V is TRBV20-1; perhaps TRBD1 as D (5 bases). Germline V gives CDR1 DFQATT, CDR2 SNEGSKA (reference sequence). V lost 1 base to trimming and J lost 9 bases, with 16 bases between them. There are 14 residues in the CDR3. The CDR3 reads CSARGGTVYSPQHF. In DNA form, the CDR3 reads TGCAGTGCTAGAGGGGGGACGGTGTATTCGCCCCAGCATTTT.

This clonotype was seen a few times. The rearrangement links TRBV4-2 to TRBJ2-4; D gene unclear. The germline V and J ends were trimmed by 0 bases and 0 bases, with 12 bases remaining between them. There are 17 residues in the CDR3. The germline V gene has CDR1 LGHNA and CDR2 YNFKEQ. The CDR3 loop is CASSQDSSVLAKNIQYF. The CDR3 nucleotides are TGTGCCAGCAGCCAAGATTCATCCGTTCTAGCCAAAAACATTCAGTACTTC.

This clonotype was observed a handful of times. The chain employs TRBV5-1 and TRBJ2-2; weak D call: TRBD2 (6 bases). The CDR3 length is 16 residues. V was clipped by 4 bases and J by 5 bases, with 18 bases between them. Germline values: CDR1 SGHRS, CDR2 YFSETQ. CDR3: CASSPRERVNTGELFF. The DNA for the CDR3 is TGCGCCAGCAGCCCTCGCGAGCGGGTTAATACCGGGGAGCTGTTTTTT.

The genes are TRBV7-4 and TRBJ1-1; 11 bases map to TRBD1. J lost 4 bases, V lost 4 bases, and 5 bases had no gene match. CDR1 is SGHVT, CDR2 SQSDAQ, per germline. The CDR3 is 15 residues long. The CDR3 here is CASSSGQGAITEAFF. CDR3 in DNA: TGTGCCAGCAGCTCTGGACAGGGGGCGATCACTGAAGCTTTCTTT.

V and J are TRBV18 and TRBJ2-3; TRBD2 might be the D (5 bases). CDR3 length: 13 amino acids. Germline lookup yields CDR1 KGHSH and CDR2 LQKENI. V lost 6 bases and J 4 bases, leaving 11 bases between the germline ends. The CDR3 sequence: CASSRLFADTQYF. CDR3 DNA: TGTGCCAGCTCTCGACTATTCGCAGATACGCAGTATTTT. The full variable domain, rest sourced from reference TRBV18 and TRBJ2-3, is NAGVMQNPRHLVRRRGQEARLRCSPMKGHSHVYWYRQLPEEGLKFMVYLQKENIIDESGMPKERFSAEFPKEGPSILRIQQVVRGDSAAYFCASSRLFADTQYFGPGTRLTVL.

This clonotype has a handful of counts. The chain employs TRBV9 and TRBJ2-3, with D perhaps given as TRBD1 or TRBD2 (6 bases each). V lost 0 bases to trimming and J lost 3 bases, with 14 bases between them. This CDR3 comprises 16 residues. Germline V gene lookup returns CDR1 SGDLS and CDR2 YYNGEE. The CDR3 nucleotides read TGTGCCAGCAGCGTAGGCGGGACATTATTGACAGATACGCAGTATTTT. Translating it yields CASSVGGTLLTDTQYF.

The chain links TRBV4-3 to TRBJ2-2; D unresolved. The CDR3 is made up of 14 amino acids. V lost 1 base and J 5 bases, leaving 8 bases between the germline ends. Germline V lookup: CDR1 LGHNA, CDR2 YSLEER. CDR3 DNA sequence: TGCGCCAGCAGCCAAGTGGAATCTACCGGGGAGCTGTTTTTT. This sequence encodes CASSQVESTGELFF.

This chain connects TRBV20-1 to TRBJ1-1; D ambiguous. The CDR3 length is 12 residues. V was trimmed by 2 bases and J by 0 bases, leaving 4 bases between them. Germline CDR1 reads DFQATT; CDR2 reads SNEGSKA (reference sequence). The CDR3 loop reads CSARRLNTEAFF. The CDR3 coding sequence is TGCAGTGCTAGAAGGTTGAACACTGAAGCTTTCTTT.

The chain combines TRBV12-3 or TRBV12-4 with TRBJ2-1; D unclear. The CDR3 has 11 amino acids. Trimming took off 7 bases at V and 6 bases at J, with 7 bases between the two ends. The CDR3 sequence is CASIPSNEQFF. CDR3 nucleotide sequence: TGTGCCAGCATCCCCTCCAATGAGCAGTTCTTC.

The table lists this clonotype with a few counts. The chain uses TRBV15 and TRBJ2-7; 10 bases map to TRBD2. The CDR3 totals 15 residues. V lost 5 bases to trimming and J lost 7 bases; unmatched junction nucleotides: 11. The germline V gene has CDR1 LNHNV and CDR2 YYDKDF (reference sequence). CDR3 amino acids: CATSPFEREGSEQYF. DNA for the CDR3: TGTGCCACCAGCCCCTTCGAGCGGGAGGGTAGTGAGCAGTACTTC.

The rearrangement uses TRBV7-3 and TRBJ1-1; tentative D call: TRBD1 (6 bases). This CDR3 contains 14 residues. V was cut by 4 bases and J by 5 bases, with 14 bases left in between. The germline CDR1 and CDR2 sequences are SGHTA and FQGTGA. CDR3 nucleotide sequence: TGTGCCAGCAGCTCGCAGGGGATGGGGACTGAAGCTTTCTTT. This sequence encodes CASSSQGMGTEAFF.

This chain connects TRBV5-1 to TRBJ2-5, with 9 bases fitting TRBD2. The V and J ends lost 0 bases and 0 bases, in that order; junction bases with no gene match: 6. Germline-derived CDR1 and CDR2 are SGHRS and YFSETQ. The CDR3 sequence is 17 residues long. The CDR3 sequence: CASSLGPAGGDQETQYF. The CDR3 nucleotides are TGCGCCAGCAGCTTGGGACCCGCGGGAGGGGACCAAGAGACCCAGTACTTC.

This clonotype occurred a few times. The V gene is TRBV24-1, the J gene TRBJ2-7; D not certain. Deletions cut 4 bases from V and 0 bases from J, with 12 bases between. The CDR3 has 15 residues. Per the germline V gene, CDR1 is KGHDR and CDR2 is SFDVKD. The CDR3 loop is CATSDPKKSSYEQYF. The CDR3 DNA sequence: TGTGCCACCAGTGACCCCAAGAAGAGCTCCTACGAGCAGTACTTC.

This clonotype was seen more than once but under ten times. The gene calls are TRBV10-3 and TRBJ2-1, with D unresolved. V was clipped by 4 bases and J by 0 bases, with 7 bases between them. Germline V gene sequence: CDR1 ENHRY, CDR2 SYGVKD. CDR3 length: 14 residues. CDR3 coding DNA: TGTGCCATCAGTGCTCAGAGCTCCTACAATGAGCAGTTCTTC. Its protein is CAISAQSSYNEQFF.

The chain recombines TRBV20-1 with TRBJ2-1; 8 bases match TRBD2. The germline V gene has CDR1 DFQATT and CDR2 SNEGSKA (reference sequence). The V and J ends lost 6 bases and 6 bases, in that order; junction bases with no gene match: 13. There are 15 residues in the CDR3. The CDR3 protein is CSAPDGGAIVNEQFF. The CDR3 bases are TGCAGTGCCCCCGACGGGGGGGCCATCGTCAATGAGCAGTTCTTC.